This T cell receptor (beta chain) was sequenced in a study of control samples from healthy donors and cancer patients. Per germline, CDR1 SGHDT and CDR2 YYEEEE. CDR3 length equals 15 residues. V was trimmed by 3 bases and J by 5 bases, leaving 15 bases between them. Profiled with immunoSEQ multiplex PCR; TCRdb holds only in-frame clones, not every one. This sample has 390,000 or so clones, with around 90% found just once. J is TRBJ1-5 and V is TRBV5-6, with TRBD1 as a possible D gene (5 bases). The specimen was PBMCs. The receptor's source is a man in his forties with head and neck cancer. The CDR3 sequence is CASSSLGRGHQPQHF. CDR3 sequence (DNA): TGTGCCAGCAGCTCGCTCGGGAGGGGCCATCAGCCCCAGCATTTT.